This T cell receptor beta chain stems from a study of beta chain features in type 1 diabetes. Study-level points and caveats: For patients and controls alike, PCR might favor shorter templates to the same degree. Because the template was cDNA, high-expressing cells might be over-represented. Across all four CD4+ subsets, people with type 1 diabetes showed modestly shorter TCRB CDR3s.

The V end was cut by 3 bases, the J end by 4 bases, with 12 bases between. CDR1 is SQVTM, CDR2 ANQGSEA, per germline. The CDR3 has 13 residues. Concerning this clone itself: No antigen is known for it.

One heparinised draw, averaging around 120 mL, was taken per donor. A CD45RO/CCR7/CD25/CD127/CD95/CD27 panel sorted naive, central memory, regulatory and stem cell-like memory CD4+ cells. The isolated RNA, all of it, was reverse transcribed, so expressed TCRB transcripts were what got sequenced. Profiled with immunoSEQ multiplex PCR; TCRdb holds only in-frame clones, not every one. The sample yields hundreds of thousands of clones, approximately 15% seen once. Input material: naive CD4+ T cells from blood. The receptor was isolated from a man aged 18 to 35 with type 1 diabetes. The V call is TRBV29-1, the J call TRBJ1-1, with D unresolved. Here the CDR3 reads CSVDFGVVTEAFF. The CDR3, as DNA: TGCAGCGTTGATTTTGGAGTTGTCACTGAAGCTTTCTTT.